This entry describes one T cell receptor (beta chain). The antigen remains unidentified. This sample is drawn from a study of cytomegalovirus exposure and HLA in healthy donors. Study results and limitations: The productive fraction for most TCR beta V segments was about 87% or about 30% in an earlier analysis. CMV serostatus stood as the only immune exposure information on hand. According to the study, roughly 160 TCR beta chains were cytomegalovirus-associated.

This PCR relied on a set of 60 Vbeta primers and 13 Jbeta primers. Clones were read by immunoSEQ multiplex PCR, and TCRdb kept only the in-frame ones, dropping some. In the table there are around 200,000 clones, 81% of which are singletons. The source of this sequence is a man aged 50 or older in good health and CMV-seronegative. The sample taken for sequencing was PBMCs.

CDR3 loop: CASSLVRQGVEQYF. Written as DNA, the CDR3 is TGTGCCAGCAGCTTAGTAAGACAGGGAGTCGAGCAGTACTTC. The V call is TRBV7-9, the J call TRBJ2-7; the match to TRBD1 covers 7 bases. J lost 6 bases, V lost 1 base, and 6 bases had no gene match. The length of the CDR3 is 14 residues. Germline CDR1 is SEHNR and CDR2 is FQNEAQ (reference sequence).